This TCR beta chain was identified during a study of blood T cells in healthy people across ages. Sample-barcoded 5' priming and a J-beta primer mix drove a second PCR of 7 to 11 cycles. All samples gave at least 3 million CDR3-containing paired-end reads. From the 5' RACE reads, TCRdb called clonotypes with MiXCR, one entry per CDR3 protein. The data contain 450,000 to 700,000 distinct CDR3 sequences, 27% of them singletons. General study results and limits: TCR beta diversity correlated strongly with naive T cell percentage.

A few counts support this clonotype. Its antigen is undetermined. Sequences were obtained from blood. This TCR was sampled from a woman aged 70-85 years in good health.

As DNA, the CDR3 is TGTGCCAGCAGCTTACTTGGACAGGGGCTTATCTATGGCTACACCTTC. This encodes CASSLLGQGLIYGYTF. The chain has TRBV7-9 and TRBJ1-2; 9 nucleotides match TRBD1. Germline loops: CDR1 SEHNR, CDR2 FQNEAQ (reference sequence). This CDR3 region has 16 residues. J gave up 4 bases and V 2 bases, and 8 bases lay outside the gene matches.